This T cell receptor beta chain derives from a study of cytomegalovirus exposure and HLA in healthy donors. Libraries were prepared by immunoSEQ multiplex PCR; TCRdb keeps only in-frame clonotypes and omits some of them. The sample lists 120,000 to 150,000 clones, around 90% occurring once. This clone was recorded at least ten times. The sequenced material came from PBMCs. The TCR originated in a man younger than 35 in good health and CMV-seropositive.

The DNA of the CDR3 is TGTGCCAGCAGTGGGGGGGGCTATGGCTACACCTTC. Its translation is CASSGGGYGYTF. The chain has TRBV27 and TRBJ1-2; possible D gene TRBD1, 5 bases. Germline CDR1 reads MNHEY; CDR2 reads SMNVEV (reference sequence). The CDR3 loop spans 12 amino acids. Trimming took off 5 bases at V and 4 bases at J, with 8 bases between the two ends.